The 20 T cell receptor beta chains below come from one sample, sequenced in a study of early T cells in non-severe SARS-CoV-2 infection (dated by TCRdb to about 2021). The method was 5' RACE. TCRdb lists the instrument as NextSeq 500. TCRdb reanalyzed the raw reads on its own, using fastp at Q25 for trimming and MiXCR for clone calling, and kept in-frame beta chains. A single entry per CDR3 protein holds the most common genes and DNA from its merged rows. The sample has more than 75,000 distinct CDR3 sequences on record, about 12% of them singletons. The ten largest clones capture about 6.4% of the sample. Specimen: whole blood. Every receptor here comes from an adult who was a healthcare worker with PCR-confirmed SARS-CoV-2 infection or an uninfected control (not recorded which).

The chain carries TRBV20-1 and TRBJ2-7, with D hard to call. V was pared by 0 bases and J by 2 bases, with 5 bases between. CDR1 is DFQATT, CDR2 SNEGSKA, per germline (reference sequence). The CDR3 is made up of 12 amino acids. DNA for the CDR3: TGCAGTGCTAGAGATCTCACCTACGAGCAGTACTTC. As protein: CSARDLTYEQYF.

This clonotype was detected only a few times. The chain carries TRBV6-5 and TRBJ2-3; 15 nucleotides agree with TRBD2. This CDR3 is 18 amino acids long. With 5 bases clipped from V and 1 base from J, the junction kept 7 bases outside the gene matches. Germline assignment: CDR1 MNHEY and CDR2 SVGAGI. Here the CDR3 reads CASSRTSGGAHRTDTQYF. The CDR3 region has the DNA TGTGCCAGCAGTCGGACTAGCGGGGGGGCCCACCGCACAGATACGCAGTATTTT.

This sequence joins TRBV5-1 and TRBJ2-5, with D hard to call. Deletions cut 1 base from V and 3 bases from J, with 4 bases between. CDR1 and CDR2 from the germline V gene are SGHRS and YFSETQ. The CDR3 runs 12 residues. The CDR3 loop is CASSLPEETQYF. The CDR3 region has the DNA TGCGCCAGCAGCTTGCCCGAAGAGACCCAGTACTTC.

This clonotype was found many times. DNA of the CDR3: TGTGCCAGCAGCCAAGACAGGGGGGTGGGCACTGAAGCTTTCTTT. Translating it yields CASSQDRGVGTEAFF. The J gene is TRBJ1-1, the V gene TRBV4-2; TRBD1 aligns across 7 bases. The V segment lost 0 bases and the J segment 4 bases; nucleotides outside the gene matches: 5. Looked up from germline, CDR1 is LGHNA and CDR2 is YNFKEQ. The CDR3 extends over 15 amino acids.

In this sample, this clonotype turned up many times. The CDR3 is CASSLVVDTEAFF. In nucleotides, the CDR3 is TGTGCCAGCAGCTTAGTCGTCGACACTGAAGCTTTCTTT. This chain uses TRBV11-3 with TRBJ1-1; D unclear. V shed 1 base and J shed 3 bases, with 6 bases lying between them. Germline V CDR1 and CDR2: SGHNT, YENEEA. The CDR3 has 13 amino acids. The whole variable domain, remainder taken from reference TRBV11-3 and TRBJ1-1, is EAGVVQSPRYKIIEKKQPVAFWCNPISGHNTLYWYLQNLGQGPELLIRYENEEAVDDSQLPKDRFSAERLKGVDSTLKIQPAELGDSAVYLCASSLVVDTEAFFGQGTRLTVV.

This clonotype has a count of ten or more. The chain joins TRBV7-9 to TRBJ1-1; D call uncertain. V was clipped by 0 bases and J by 3 bases, with 11 bases between them. This CDR3 comprises 15 residues. Per the germline V gene, CDR1 is SEHNR and CDR2 is FQNEAQ (reference sequence). For the CDR3, the DNA is TGTGCCAGCAGCTTAGCAATAGGTCAGTACACTGAAGCTTTCTTT. It is translated as CASSLAIGQYTEAFF.

Ten or more counts support this clonotype. The rearrangement uses TRBV10-3 and TRBJ2-7, with 9 bases that match TRBD1. The germline V gene has CDR1 ENHRY and CDR2 SYGVKD. The junction had 8 bases not matched to a gene; V was cut back by 0 bases and J by 5 bases. This CDR3 is built from 16 residues. CDR3 residues: CAISESGGQGWNEQYF. CDR3 nucleotide sequence: TGTGCCATCAGTGAGTCCGGGGGACAGGGCTGGAACGAGCAGTACTTC.

The chain joins TRBV29-1 to TRBJ2-3, with TRBD1 matching 12 bases. Losses at the gene ends were 7 bases for V and 3 bases for J; bases not matched to a gene: 5. The CDR3 totals 14 residues. Per germline, CDR1 SQVTM and CDR2 ANQGSEA. The CDR3 bases are TGCAGCGGGGGACAGGGGGCGATGACAGATACGCAGTATTTT. This codes for CSGGQGAMTDTQYF.

The gene calls are TRBV18 and TRBJ2-1, with 10 bases that match TRBD1. Unmatched junction bases numbered 4, after V lost 0 bases and J lost 5 bases. Germline loops: CDR1 KGHSH, CDR2 LQKENI. This CDR3 is 16 amino acids long. The CDR3 DNA follows: TGTGCCAGCTCACCACCAACCGGGACAGGGGACAATGAGCAGTTCTTC. Translating it yields CASSPPTGTGDNEQFF.

This clonotype came up many times. The CDR3 DNA reads TGTGCCAGCAGCTTGAGAAGTGGGACTAGCGGAGCAGATACGCAGTATTTT. Its protein product is CASSLRSGTSGADTQYF. The V gene is TRBV5-5, the J gene TRBJ2-3; 11 bases are shared with TRBD2. The CDR3 loop spans 17 amino acids. Germline lookup yields CDR1 SGHKS and CDR2 YYEKEE (reference sequence). After removal of 1 base from V and 4 bases from J, the junction contained 8 bases not matched to a gene.

A remark on this clonotype: Germline is not matched at one junction end, which may reflect a read error. The CDR3 protein is CATSDFTGGLSF. The CDR3 DNA reads as TGTGCCACCAGTGATTTCACGGGAGGGCTGTCTTTT. V and J are TRBV24-1 and TRBJ2-3; TRBD2 matches at 8 bases. Germline lookup yields CDR1 KGHDR and CDR2 SFDVKD. This CDR3 region has 12 residues.

V gene TRBV6-1 combines with J gene TRBJ1-6; D uncertain. CDR3 size: 15 residues. The V end lost 0 bases, the J end lost 9 bases, and 12 bases lay between the germline ends. CDR1 and CDR2 (germline): MNHNS, SASEGT. The CDR3 coding sequence is TGTGCCAGCAGTGAAGCGCGCTGGACGGGTTCACCCCTCCACTTT. It is translated as CASSEARWTGSPLHF.

This clonotype came up once. V and J are TRBV2 and TRBJ2-2; 8 nucleotides line up with TRBD1. The trim removed 9 bases at V and 5 bases at J, leaving 8 bases unmatched. Germline V gene lookup returns CDR1 SNHLY and CDR2 FYNNEI. This CDR3 spans 14 amino acids. CDR3 residues: CARRPDRGTGELFF. The CDR3 nucleotides read TGTGCCAGAAGACCTGACAGGGGTACCGGGGAGCTGTTTTTT.

This clonotype was detected only a few times. The genes are TRBV29-1 and TRBJ2-5; D is unresolved. The germline gives CDR1 SQVTM, CDR2 ANQGSEA. The V end was cut by 8 bases, the J end by 4 bases, with 11 bases between. There are 11 residues in the CDR3. The CDR3 coding sequence is TGCAGCTCTACCCTAGGAGAGACCCAGTACTTC. Translation: CSSTLGETQYF.

Many counts were recorded for this clonotype. This chain uses TRBV4-2 with TRBJ2-3; D unresolved. This CDR3 has 15 residues. Deletions cut 5 bases from V and 0 bases from J, with 12 bases between. The V gene's germline CDR1 is LGHNA and CDR2 YNFKEQ. The CDR3 nucleotides are TGTGCCAGCAGCGTTCAGATGGCTAGCACAGATACGCAGTATTTT. The encoded protein is CASSVQMASTDTQYF.

This clonotype was counted a few times. V usage is TRBV29-1 and J usage is TRBJ1-2, with TRBD1 matching 8 bases. The V segment lost 7 bases and the J segment 4 bases; nucleotides outside the gene matches: 8. The CDR3 covers 13 residues. Germline CDR1 SQVTM, CDR2 ANQGSEA. This chain's CDR3 is CSAKTGVLYGYTF. CDR3 in DNA: TGCAGCGCCAAGACAGGGGTGCTCTATGGCTACACCTTC.

This clonotype was seen ten or more times. The chain has TRBV27 and TRBJ1-4; 8 bases fit TRBD1. V shed 3 bases and J 8 bases; nucleotides not matched to a gene: 8. CDR1 MNHEY and CDR2 SMNVEV come from the germline V gene (reference sequence). This CDR3 has 15 amino acids. CDR3: CASSFYPGQAEKLFF. DNA of the CDR3: TGTGCCAGCAGTTTTTATCCGGGACAGGCGGAAAAACTGTTTTTT. Full variable domain (remainder filled in from reference TRBV27 and TRBJ1-4): EAQVTQNPRYLITVTGKKLTVTCSQNMNHEYMSWYRQDPGLGLRQIYYSMNVEVTDKGDVPEGYKVSRKEKRNFPLILESPSPNQTSLYFCASSFYPGQAEKLFFGSGTQLSVL.

V and J are TRBV5-1 and TRBJ2-3, with a possible D match to TRBD2 (6 bases). The CDR3 contains 17 residues. Germline CDR1 is SGHRS and CDR2 is YFSETQ. V was pared by 5 bases and J by 3 bases, with 22 bases between. CDR3 sequence (DNA): TGCGCCAGCAGTCTTGATTGGAGGGGCGCACTTACAGATACGCAGTATTTT. It specifies CASSLDWRGALTDTQYF.

V and J are TRBV7-8 and TRBJ2-4; 9 positions agree with TRBD2. Germline values: CDR1 SGHVS, CDR2 FQNEAQ. The CDR3 sequence is 18 residues long. V lost 1 base and J lost 9; bases outside the gene matches: 16. The CDR3, as DNA: TGTGCCAGCAGCTTAGATCCGGGGGTAGCGGGAGATGGAGGCATTCAGTACTTC. It translates to CASSLDPGVAGDGGIQYF.

This clonotype was detected a few times. V is TRBV13 and J is TRBJ1-6; 10 bases align to TRBD1. Germline V gene data show CDR1 as PRHDT and CDR2 as FYEKMQ (reference sequence). This CDR3 has 17 residues. Trimming removed 4 bases from V and 7 bases from J; junction bases left unmatched: 10. The CDR3 loop reads CASSSPGQGIGNSPLHF. CDR3 in DNA: TGTGCCAGCAGCTCCCCGGGACAGGGGATTGGGAATTCACCCCTCCACTTT.